The next 16 T cell receptor beta chains were all read from a single sample in a study of T-cell reconstitution after alpha-beta-depleted transplantation in children. For TCRbeta, the library was prepared with unique molecular identifiers. TCRdb re-analysed the PCR reads in MiXCR, keeping a single row per CDR3 protein. The profile shows fewer than 700,000 distinct CDR3 sequences, 10% to 15% of them singletons. The sample in question was PBMCs, mostly from graft donor cells, obtained 360 days after TCRalphabeta/CD19-depleted stem cell transplant. These receptor sequences come from a male patient aged 10 to 17 who had a stem cell transplant for acute myeloid leukemia, so the T cells may come from the graft donor.

This clonotype has only a few counts. The CDR3 DNA follows: TGTGCCAGCAGCGCGGGTCAGACAGGACAAGAGACCCAGTACTTC. This sequence encodes CASSAGQTGQETQYF. The chain combines TRBV11-3 with TRBJ2-5; possible D gene TRBD1, 6 bases. Germline CDR1 SGHNT, CDR2 YENEEA. Trimming cost V 5 bases and J 2 bases, with 15 bases left between them. The CDR3 has 15 amino acids.

This clonotype has only a few counts. The chain employs TRBV3-1 and TRBJ2-5, with no clear D. Trimming shortened V by 3 bases and J by 5 bases, and 22 bases separated the two germline ends. This CDR3 spans 17 amino acids. Germline CDR1 reads LGHDT; CDR2 reads YNNKEL (reference sequence). This chain's CDR3 is CASSHLSGGTNGETQYF. As DNA, the CDR3 is TGTGCCAGCAGCCACCTCTCAGGCGGCACGAATGGGGAGACCCAGTACTTC.

V gene TRBV29-1 combines with J gene TRBJ2-1; D tentatively reads TRBD1 or TRBD2 (6 bases each). In germline, CDR1 is SQVTM, CDR2 ANQGSEA. This CDR3 region has 14 residues. V lost 4 bases to trimming and J lost 9 bases, with 19 bases between them. In DNA form, the CDR3 reads TGCAGCGTTGCCCCAGGGGCGGGATGGGGTGAGCAGTTCTTC. It specifies CSVAPGAGWGEQFF.

This clonotype was observed at least ten times. The chain recombines TRBV4-2 with TRBJ2-7, with a possible D match to TRBD1 (5 bases). The V gene lost 0 bases and the J gene lost 3 bases, with 15 bases spanning the gap. There are 16 residues in the CDR3. Looked up from germline, CDR1 is LGHNA and CDR2 is YNFKEQ. In nucleotides, the CDR3 is TGTGCCAGCAGCCAAGATCGGGCAGGGAATAGCTACGAGCAGTACTTC. Protein sequence: CASSQDRAGNSYEQYF.

The rearrangement joins TRBV29-1 to TRBJ2-7; TRBD1 might be the D (5 bases). V was trimmed by 7 bases and J by 3 bases, leaving 16 bases between them. The CDR3 contains 13 residues. Germline V gives CDR1 SQVTM, CDR2 ANQGSEA. CDR3 DNA sequence: TGCAGCGCCTCCTCATCCGACAGCTACGAGCAGTACTTC. This translates into CSASSSDSYEQYF.

V is TRBV4-3 and J is TRBJ2-5; D might be TRBD1 or TRBD2, each matching 5 bases. The CDR3 extends over 17 amino acids. The V and J ends lost 0 bases and 1 base respectively, with 15 bases between them. The germline V gene encodes CDR1 LGHNA and CDR2 YSLEER. CDR3 bases: TGCGCCAGCAGCCAAGAGGATCGGGACGGACCCCAAGAGACCCAGTACTTC. Protein sequence: CASSQEDRDGPQETQYF.

This chain uses TRBV7-9 with TRBJ1-1, with D possibly matching TRBD1 (5 bases). Trimming shortened V by 5 bases and J by 6 bases, and 19 bases separated the two germline ends. CDR3 length: 15 amino acids. The germline CDR1 and CDR2 sequences are SEHNR and FQNEAQ (reference sequence). For the CDR3, the DNA is TGTGCCAGCAGCGCATCGGGACCGGCCCTGGCTGAAGCTTTCTTT. This gives the protein CASSASGPALAEAFF.

This chain links TRBV7-3 with TRBJ2-1, with 14 bases matching TRBD2. J gave up 0 bases and V 5 bases, and 12 bases lay outside the gene matches. CDR1 is SGHTA and CDR2 is FQGTGA in the germline V gene. This CDR3 has 20 residues. The chain's CDR3 is CASSAWTSGRPFSSYNEQFF. Here the CDR3 DNA reads TGTGCCAGCAGCGCCTGGACTAGCGGGAGGCCCTTTAGCTCCTACAATGAGCAGTTCTTC.

There are a few counts of this clonotype. The V and J genes are TRBV5-1 and TRBJ1-1; the D gene is possibly TRBD1 (5 bases). Per the germline V gene, CDR1 is SGHRS and CDR2 is YFSETQ. The CDR3 is made up of 15 amino acids. V lost 0 bases to trimming and J lost 6 bases, with 15 bases between them. CDR3 in amino acids: CASSLAPRADSEAFF. In nucleotides, the CDR3 is TGCGCCAGCAGCTTGGCCCCCAGGGCAGATTCTGAAGCTTTCTTT.

This clonotype came up many times. This chain uses TRBV12-3 or TRBV12-4 with TRBJ2-1; D possibly uses TRBD1 or TRBD2 (5 bases each). There are 13 residues in the CDR3. V lost 3 bases to trimming and J lost 6 bases, with 9 bases between them. The CDR3 nucleotides read TGTGCCAGCAGTTTGGGACCCCCCAATGAGCAGTTCTTC. Its translation: CASSLGPPNEQFF.

This clonotype was found many times. The chain links TRBV5-8 to TRBJ2-3, with 8 bases that match TRBD1. Trimming removed 2 bases from V and 0 bases from J; junction bases left unmatched: 5. This CDR3 is 16 amino acids long. The germline V gene has CDR1 SGHTS and CDR2 YDEGEE. CDR3 amino acids: CASSFDRGPSTDTQYF. The CDR3 nucleotides are TGTGCCAGCAGCTTCGACAGGGGCCCAAGCACAGATACGCAGTATTTT. Full variable domain (rest looked up from reference TRBV5-8 and TRBJ2-3): EAGVTQSPTHLIKTRGQQATLRCSPISGHTSVYWYQQALGLGLQFLLWYDEGEERNRGNFPPRFSGRQFPNYSSELNVNALELEDSALYLCASSFDRGPSTDTQYFGPGTRLTVL.

This clonotype was seen a handful of times. This chain joins TRBV4-3 and TRBJ2-6, with D possibly being TRBD1 (6 bases). V lost 1 base to trimming and J lost 0 bases, with 19 bases between them. The CDR3 contains 20 residues. Germline V CDR1 and CDR2: LGHNA, YSLEER. The CDR3 protein is CASSQVEVRGVFSGANVLTF. The CDR3 bases are TGCGCCAGCAGCCAAGTGGAGGTCAGGGGCGTCTTCTCTGGGGCCAACGTCCTGACTTTC.

This clonotype showed up just a few times. For the CDR3, the DNA is TGTGCCAGCAGTGAATTTAGGGGAGCGGGATTGAGCACCGGGGAGCTGTTTTTT. This gives the protein CASSEFRGAGLSTGELFF. V usage is TRBV25-1 and J usage is TRBJ2-2; 7 bases are a match to TRBD2. V trimming: 1 base; J trimming: 4 bases; junction bases outside the gene matches: 12. CDR3 size: 18 residues. Germline values: CDR1 MGHDK, CDR2 SYGVNS.

This clonotype was seen more than once but under ten times. The rearrangement uses TRBV5-1 and TRBJ2-7; 8 positions agree with TRBD1. The V segment lost 5 bases and the J segment 1 base; nucleotides outside the gene matches: 14. Germline V gives CDR1 SGHRS, CDR2 YFSETQ. CDR3 length: 17 amino acids. CDR3 sequence (DNA): TGCGCCAGCAGTCTGAGTATTACAGGGGGAGCGTCCTACGAGCAGTACTTC. Protein product: CASSLSITGGASYEQYF.

This clonotype turned up a few times. V and J are TRBV10-3 and TRBJ2-7; D call uncertain. V was cut by 1 base and J by 8 bases, with 18 bases left in between. Per the germline V gene, CDR1 is ENHRY and CDR2 is SYGVKD. The CDR3 has 15 amino acids. The CDR3 here is CAISEFPGPHHQQYF. CDR3 sequence (DNA): TGTGCCATCAGTGAGTTTCCCGGGCCCCACCACCAGCAGTACTTC.

The chain recombines TRBV5-5 with TRBJ2-3; D not certain. Trimming took 4 bases from V and 3 from J, leaving 12 bases between them. The CDR3 runs 14 residues. Germline V gene sequence: CDR1 SGHKS, CDR2 YYEKEE (reference sequence). The chain's CDR3 is CASSQPQWTDTQYF. For the CDR3, the DNA is TGTGCCAGCAGCCAGCCCCAATGGACAGATACGCAGTATTTT.